A single sample gave rise to the 16 T cell receptor beta chains below, sequenced in a study of memory CD4+ T cells and cytomegalovirus serostatus. Single viable CD3+CD4+CD8-CD45RO+ cells were sorted as the memory CD4+ T cells. The protocol was immunoSEQ multiplex PCR, while the TCRdb copy is restricted to in-frame clones and leaves out a portion. The repertoire consists of approximately 50,000 clones, with around 80% occurring once and the leading ten covering 0.65% to 0.7%. Input material: memory CD4+ T cells from blood. Receptors originate from an adult in good health and CMV-seronegative.

The rearrangement uses TRBV18 and TRBJ2-7, with a tentative D call TRBD2 (6 bases). Germline loops: CDR1 KGHSH, CDR2 LQKENI. Trimming took 3 bases from V and 0 from J, leaving 15 bases between them. This CDR3 has 16 amino acids. In nucleotides, the CDR3 is TGTGCCAGCTCACCTCTACGGGAGTCGCACTCCTACGAGCAGTACTTC. This encodes CASSPLRESHSYEQYF. The full variable domain, its missing parts supplied by reference TRBV18 and TRBJ2-7, is NAGVMQNPRHLVRRRGQEARLRCSPMKGHSHVYWYRQLPEEGLKFMVYLQKENIIDESGMPKERFSAEFPKEGPSILRIQQVVRGDSAAYFCASSPLRESHSYEQYFGPGTRLTVT.

This clone was detected only a few times. The J gene is TRBJ2-7, the V gene TRBV5-4, with TRBD2 matching over 7 bases. J was trimmed by 0 bases and V by 3 bases; bases with no gene match: 6. This CDR3 comprises 15 residues. CDR1 is SGHNT and CDR2 is YYREEE in the germline V gene (reference sequence). This CDR3 reads CASSSGGVNSYEQYF. The CDR3 bases are TGTGCCAGCAGCTCGGGGGGAGTAAACTCCTACGAGCAGTACTTC.

The chain joins TRBV5-6 to TRBJ1-1; weak D call: TRBD1 (6 bases). CDR3 length: 12 amino acids. Germline CDR1 is SGHDT and CDR2 is YYEEEE. Trimming shortened V by 4 bases and J by 5 bases, and 9 bases separated the two germline ends. The CDR3 loop is CASSVTGTEAFF. CDR3 DNA sequence: TGTGCCAGCAGCGTTACAGGGACTGAAGCTTTCTTT.

The V call is TRBV28, the J call TRBJ1-2; D perhaps matches TRBD1 (6 bases). Trimming shortened V by 3 bases and J by 4 bases, and 9 bases separated the two germline ends. The CDR3 runs to 13 residues. Looked up from germline, CDR1 is MDHEN and CDR2 is SYDVKM. The CDR3 reads CASSFPQGYGYTF. The DNA for the CDR3 is TGTGCCAGCAGTTTTCCACAGGGCTATGGCTACACCTTC.

This clone appeared a single time. The gene calls are TRBV29-1 and TRBJ2-7; D is unclear. This CDR3 contains 15 residues. Germline V lookup: CDR1 SQVTM, CDR2 ANQGSEA. The V end was cut by 1 base, the J end by 6 bases, with 19 bases between. The CDR3 coding sequence is TGCAGCGTTGAAGGTACCAGAGACCCTACGGCCGAGCAGTACTTC. It translates to CSVEGTRDPTAEQYF.

This clone was detected a few times. The V gene is TRBV15, the J gene TRBJ1-2; D possibly corresponds to TRBD1 (5 bases). Trimming took off 6 bases at V and 8 bases at J, with 22 bases between the two ends. The germline CDR1 and CDR2 sequences are LNHNV and YYDKDF (reference sequence). The CDR3 is 15 residues long. For the CDR3, the DNA is TGTGCCACCAGATCCCGCAGGGAGAACCGGTTAGGCTACACCTTC. It is translated as CATRSRRENRLGYTF.

This chain joins TRBV10-3 and TRBJ1-1; D call uncertain. CDR1 is ENHRY, CDR2 SYGVKD, per germline. The ends were cut back, 3 bases at V and 6 bases at J, with 8 bases in the middle. CDR3 size: 12 residues. Here the CDR3 DNA reads TGTGCCATCAGTGACCCTGGGGCTGAAGCTTTCTTT. This translates into CAISDPGAEAFF.

This clone was detected only once. The V and J genes are TRBV7-6 and TRBJ2-3; 7 bases are a match to TRBD2. Per germline, CDR1 SGHVS and CDR2 FNYEAQ. J gave up 5 bases and V 0 bases, and 5 bases lay outside the gene matches. There are 15 residues in the CDR3. This CDR3 reads CASSLARGGQDTQYF. The CDR3 DNA sequence: TGTGCCAGCAGCTTAGCGAGGGGAGGGCAAGATACGCAGTATTTT.

The chain combines TRBV2 with TRBJ2-3; 9 bases are shared with TRBD1. Per the germline V gene, CDR1 is SNHLY and CDR2 is FYNNEI. The trim removed 6 bases at V and 4 bases at J, leaving 8 bases unmatched. This CDR3 has 15 amino acids. DNA for the CDR3: TGTGCCAGCAGCAAGGGACAGGGCGGCCCAGATACGCAGTATTTT. This encodes CASSKGQGGPDTQYF.

The chain has TRBV2 and TRBJ2-5; 7 bases line up with TRBD2. Germline CDR1 and CDR2: SNHLY and FYNNEI. J lost 2 bases, V lost 3 bases, and 6 bases had no gene match. The length of the CDR3 is 15 residues. CDR3 sequence (DNA): TGTGCCAGCAGTGACCCGGGGGACTATCAAGAGACCCAGTACTTC. Amino acid sequence: CASSDPGDYQETQYF. Together with reference TRBV2 and TRBJ2-5, the CDR3 gives the full variable domain: EPEVTQTPSHQVTQMGQEVILRCVPISNHLYFYWYRQILGQKVEFLVSFYNNEISEKSEIFDDQFSVERPDGSNFTLKIRSTKLEDSAMYFCASSDPGDYQETQYFGPGTRLLVL.

The CDR3 is CASSQTGTTSNQPQHF. CDR3 nucleotides: TGTGCCAGCAGCCAGACAGGGACTACTAGCAATCAGCCCCAGCATTTT. This chain joins TRBV7-2 and TRBJ1-5; TRBD1 matches 7 bases. The CDR3 has 16 residues. CDR1 and CDR2 from the germline V gene are SGHTA and FQGNSA. V was pared by 5 bases and J by 0 bases, with 7 bases of the junction left unmatched.

The rearrangement links TRBV27 to TRBJ1-5; 8 bases are a match to TRBD1. This CDR3 region has 18 residues. Germline V gene sequence: CDR1 MNHEY, CDR2 SMNVEV (reference sequence). Trimming at V came to 3 bases and at J to 2 bases, leaving 12 bases not matched to a gene. CDR3 loop: CASSLSSRGTGRNQPQHF. In DNA form, the CDR3 reads TGTGCCAGCAGTTTGTCTTCCCGGGGGACAGGCCGCAATCAGCCCCAGCATTTT.

In this sample, this clone turned up a few times. This sample also contains other DNA sequences that code for the same CDR3. The CDR3 DNA reads TGTGCCATCCGGGGCAGCTCCTACGAGCAGTACTTC. It is translated as CAIRGSSYEQYF. The V and J genes are TRBV10-3 and TRBJ2-7; the D gene could be TRBD1 or TRBD2 (5 bases each). The ends were cut back, 8 bases at V and 0 bases at J, with 8 bases in the middle. This CDR3 has 12 residues. Germline V gene lookup returns CDR1 ENHRY and CDR2 SYGVKD.

V gene TRBV30 combines with J gene TRBJ1-4; 7 bases are shared with TRBD1. The germline V gene has CDR1 GTSNPN and CDR2 SVGIG (reference sequence). With V trimmed by 0 bases and J by 14 bases, 12 bases remained unmatched. The CDR3 extends over 14 amino acids. The CDR3 loop is CAWSVGQGVGILFF. The DNA of the CDR3 is TGTGCCTGGAGTGTCGGGCAGGGGGTGGGAATTCTGTTTTTT.

This clone was found a few times. The genes are TRBV4-2 and TRBJ2-5; the D is unclear. Germline V gene sequence: CDR1 LGHNA, CDR2 YNFKEQ. Trimming removed 0 bases at V and 5 bases at J, with 7 bases between. The CDR3 runs 13 residues. The CDR3 DNA reads as TGTGCCAGCAGCCAAGAGGGTAGGGAGACCCAGTACTTC. Protein: CASSQEGRETQYF.

V is TRBV6-5 and J is TRBJ2-5; 12 nucleotides align to TRBD1. The germline CDR1 and CDR2 sequences are MNHEY and SVGAGI. This CDR3 has 15 residues. The J segment lost 5 bases and the V segment lost 6 bases, leaving 7 bases of the junction unmatched. CDR3 coding DNA: TGTGCCAGCAGCCCGGGACAGGGGGCCTTTGAGACCCAGTACTTC. Its translation: CASSPGQGAFETQYF.